This passage covers 27 T cell receptor beta chains from one sample sequenced in a study of cytomegalovirus exposure and HLA in healthy donors. In the PCR, 60 Vbeta and 13 Jbeta primers were used. Produced via immunoSEQ multiplex PCR; TCRdb's table is partial and in-frame only. This sample has about 64,000 clones, with about 61% found just once. Material: PBMCs. These receptors originate from a woman between 50 and 59 years old in good health and CMV-seronegative.

This chain uses TRBV27 with TRBJ1-5; D is uncertain. The CDR3 covers 18 residues. The germline V gene has CDR1 MNHEY and CDR2 SMNVEV (reference sequence). The germline V and J ends were trimmed by 2 bases and 0 bases, with 17 bases remaining between them. In DNA form, the CDR3 reads TGTGCCAGCAGTTTACGAGGGATGGACCCATATAGCAATCAGCCCCAGCATTTT. This encodes CASSLRGMDPYSNQPQHF.

The genes are TRBV30 and TRBJ2-5, with D perhaps matching TRBD2 (7 bases). Germline lookup yields CDR1 GTSNPN and CDR2 SVGIG (reference sequence). The CDR3 loop spans 13 amino acids. V lost 4 bases and J lost 2, with 11 bases in between. CDR3 DNA sequence: TGTGCCTGGACGGGGGGCTGGCAAGAGACCCAGTACTTC. Translating it yields CAWTGGWQETQYF.

The rearrangement uses TRBV27 and TRBJ1-1, with D perhaps matching TRBD1 (5 bases). V shed 7 bases and J shed 0 bases, with 12 bases lying between them. The CDR3 has 14 amino acids. The V gene's germline CDR1 is MNHEY and CDR2 SMNVEV (reference sequence). In DNA form, the CDR3 reads TGTGCCAGCATTCAGCAGGGCATGAACACTGAAGCTTTCTTT. Translating it yields CASIQQGMNTEAFF.

This clone was seen a few times. The chain couples TRBV19 to TRBJ2-1; TRBD2 matches 7 bases. The junction had 8 bases not matched to a gene; V was cut back by 5 bases and J by 4 bases. Germline CDR1 is LNHDA and CDR2 is SQIVND (reference sequence). This CDR3 comprises 15 residues. The CDR3 spells CASSVTSLPYNEQFF. DNA for the CDR3: TGTGCCAGTAGTGTGACTAGCCTGCCGTACAATGAGCAGTTCTTC.

The rearrangement uses TRBV4-3 and TRBJ2-2; no firm D call. This CDR3 is built from 16 residues. Trimming took 4 bases from V and 0 from J, leaving 12 bases between them. CDR1 and CDR2 (germline): LGHNA, YSLEER. As DNA, the CDR3 is TGCGCCAGCAGCCCCCCGCAGGCCCCGAACACCGGGGAGCTGTTTTTT. Translated, it gives CASSPPQAPNTGELFF.

The rearrangement uses TRBV25-1 and TRBJ1-1, with 7 bases lining up with TRBD1. V gave up 10 bases and J gave up 1 base; unmatched junction bases: 9. In germline, CDR1 is MGHDK, CDR2 SYGVNS. The CDR3 consists of 14 residues. CDR3 coding DNA: TGTGCCACCGTCGTGGGACAGAAGAACACTGAAGCTTTCTTT. Translating it yields CATVVGQKNTEAFF.

The CDR3 spells CASSQGAGWDYGYTF. The CDR3, as DNA: TGCGCCAGCAGCCAAGGGGCAGGGTGGGACTATGGCTACACCTTC. The V and J genes are TRBV4-3 and TRBJ1-2; perhaps TRBD1 as D (5 bases). CDR3 length equals 15 residues. Trimming left V 1 base short and J 3 bases short, with 12 bases between. The germline V gene encodes CDR1 LGHNA and CDR2 YSLEER.

V gene TRBV11-1 combines with J gene TRBJ2-5; 8 bases align to TRBD1. The J call may be wrong; the DNA end is better matched by TRBJ2-7. This CDR3 comprises 14 residues. Per the germline V gene, CDR1 is SGHAT and CDR2 is FQDESV (reference sequence). The CDR3, as DNA: TGTGCCAGCAGCTTAGGGACAGGGTCCTACGAGCAGTACTTC. It encodes CASSLGTGSYEQYF.

V and J are TRBV10-3 and TRBJ2-7, with D tentatively TRBD2 (6 bases). Germline CDR1 and CDR2: ENHRY and SYGVKD. Trimming took off 3 bases at V and 3 bases at J, with 21 bases between the two ends. This CDR3 is 17 amino acids long. The DNA of the CDR3 is TGTGCCATCAGTGAAGCAGGGAGGCTACGGGGAGGCTACGAGCAGTACTTC. Residues: CAISEAGRLRGGYEQYF.

This clone was detected many times. The chain uses TRBV7-6 and TRBJ1-4; D gene uncertain. The V and J ends lost 2 bases and 5 bases respectively, with 9 bases between them. CDR1 SGHVS and CDR2 FNYEAQ come from the germline V gene. This CDR3 has 14 amino acids. The CDR3 DNA sequence: TGTGCCAGCAGCTTATCACAAAAAAATGAAAAACTGTTTTTT. This translates into CASSLSQKNEKLFF.

This chain uses TRBV5-3 with TRBJ1-1; D is unresolved. TRBV5-3 is given ORF status, its function remaining uncertain. V lost 3 bases and J 1 base, leaving 7 bases between the germline ends. This CDR3 has 13 amino acids. The CDR3 region has the DNA TGTGCCAGAAGCTCCAGGTGGAACACTGAAGCTTTCTTT. Translated: CARSSRWNTEAFF.

The genes are TRBV12-5 and TRBJ1-2; 8 bases agree with TRBD1. CDR1 is LGHNT, CDR2 FRNRAP, per germline. The CDR3 length is 14 residues. V lost 7 bases, J lost 8 bases, and 12 bases stayed unmatched. The CDR3 DNA reads as TGTGCTAGTGCCCCTGATGGACAGGGTTGGGGCTACACCTTC. Its protein product is CASAPDGQGWGYTF.

The table lists this clone with a count of one. In DNA, the CDR3 is TGCGCCAGCAGGAATCTGGGGGAGGGGCCAGGGGCTTACAATGAGCAGTTCTTC. It is translated as CASRNLGEGPGAYNEQFF. The chain uses TRBV5-1 and TRBJ2-1; perhaps TRBD2 as D (7 bases). CDR3 length: 18 residues. Per the germline V gene, CDR1 is SGHRS and CDR2 is YFSETQ. V lost 5 bases and J lost 4, with 25 bases in between.

The chain couples TRBV5-1 to TRBJ1-2, with 8 bases lining up with TRBD1. The CDR3 runs to 18 residues. The germline CDR1 and CDR2 sequences are SGHRS and YFSETQ. V gave up 4 bases and J gave up 8 bases; unmatched junction bases: 22. In DNA, the CDR3 is TGCGCCAGCAGCCAAACAGCGCTAGGACAGGGAGGATTAGGAGGCTACACCTTC. Translated: CASSQTALGQGGLGGYTF. The variable domain in full, with the rest retrieved from reference TRBV5-1 and TRBJ1-2, is KAGVTQTPRYLIKTRGQQVTLSCSPISGHRSVSWYQQTPGQGLQFLFEYFSETQRNKGNFPGRFSGRQFSNSRSEMNVSTLELGDSALYLCASSQTALGQGGLGGYTFGSGTRLTVV.

This chain links TRBV2 with TRBJ2-7; D uncertain. This CDR3 is 12 amino acids long. V lost 2 bases, J lost 4 bases, and 6 bases lay in between. Germline V lookup: CDR1 SNHLY, CDR2 FYNNEI. The DNA for the CDR3 is TGTGCCAGCAGTGAACTCGGTTACGAGCAGTACTTC. It yields the protein CASSELGYEQYF. Full variable domain (remainder filled in from reference TRBV2 and TRBJ2-7): EPEVTQTPSHQVTQMGQEVILRCVPISNHLYFYWYRQILGQKVEFLVSFYNNEISEKSEIFDDQFSVERPDGSNFTLKIRSTKLEDSAMYFCASSELGYEQYFGPGTRLTVT.

The CDR3 sequence is CASRDSKTYEQYF. The CDR3 bases are TGTGCCAGCCGGGACAGCAAGACTTACGAGCAGTACTTC. The chain joins TRBV5-8 to TRBJ2-7; 7 positions match TRBD1. CDR3 size: 13 residues. Trimming cost V 7 bases and J 4 bases; bases outside gene matches: 8. Per germline, CDR1 SGHTS and CDR2 YDEGEE.

The chain combines TRBV7-6 with TRBJ1-4, with D possibly TRBD1 on 6 matching bases. The V end was cut by 5 bases, the J end by 3 bases, with 16 bases between. The germline gives CDR1 SGHVS, CDR2 FNYEAQ. The CDR3 length is 16 residues. CDR3 sequence (DNA): TGTGCCAGCAGCCGCCTCCAGGGGTCACCTAATGAAAAACTGTTTTTT. Translating gives CASSRLQGSPNEKLFF.

The chain employs TRBV9 and TRBJ2-6; D possibly corresponds to TRBD1 (5 bases). The V end lost 0 bases, the J end lost 1 base, and 8 bases lay between the germline ends. CDR1 SGDLS and CDR2 YYNGEE come from the germline V gene. The CDR3 runs to 16 residues. The CDR3 reads CASSVVGHSGANVLTF. The CDR3 DNA reads TGTGCCAGCAGCGTAGTTGGACATTCTGGGGCCAACGTCCTGACTTTC. The complete variable domain, with remaining parts taken from reference TRBV9 and TRBJ2-6, reads DSGVTQTPKHLITATGQRVTLRCSPRSGDLSVYWYQQSLDQGLQFLIQYYNGEERAKGNILERFSAQQFPDLHSELNLSSLELGDSALYFCASSVVGHSGANVLTFGAGSRLTVL.

The rearrangement uses TRBV7-3 and TRBJ2-1, with TRBD2 identical over 9 bases. Germline CDR1 reads SGHTA; CDR2 reads FQGTGA. The ends lost 2 bases at V and 3 bases at J; junction bases unmatched: 5. The CDR3 contains 16 residues. The CDR3 nucleotides read TGTGCCAGCAGCTTAGAGACTAGCGGAGTCTACAATGAGCAGTTCTTC. This translates into CASSLETSGVYNEQFF. Variable domain in full (rest from reference TRBV7-3 and TRBJ2-1): GAGVSQTPSNKVTEKGKYVELRCDPISGHTALYWYRQSLGQGPEFLIYFQGTGAADDSGLPNDRFFAVRPEGSVSTLKIQRTERGDSAVYLCASSLETSGVYNEQFFGPGTRLTVL.

In DNA, the CDR3 is TGTGCCAGCAGCTTAGGGAGGGGGCAATGGTTGACTGAAGCTTTCTTT. Its translation is CASSLGRGQWLTEAFF. The chain links TRBV7-9 to TRBJ1-1, with 7 bases aligning to TRBD1. V dropped 1 base and J dropped 5; count of bases not matched to a gene: 10. The V gene's germline CDR1 is SEHNR and CDR2 FQNEAQ (reference sequence). The CDR3 is 16 residues long.

V gene TRBV30 combines with J gene TRBJ2-3, with a possible D match to TRBD2 (7 bases). Germline CDR1 reads GTSNPN; CDR2 reads SVGIG (reference sequence). V shed 0 bases and J shed 7 bases, with 17 bases lying between them. This CDR3 contains 15 residues. The CDR3 sequence is CAWSVVGAGANTQYF. In nucleotides, the CDR3 is TGTGCCTGGAGTGTAGTGGGGGCGGGGGCGAATACGCAGTATTTT.

This chain links TRBV2 with TRBJ2-7; D is perhaps TRBD1 (6 bases). This CDR3 is 16 amino acids long. Germline loops: CDR1 SNHLY, CDR2 FYNNEI. The ends were cut back, 6 bases at V and 4 bases at J, with 22 bases in the middle. The CDR3: CASSPDKSTGKYEQYF. The CDR3 coding sequence is TGTGCCAGCAGCCCAGATAAGAGCACAGGGAAATACGAGCAGTACTTC.

The rearrangement links TRBV5-3 to TRBJ2-7; 9 bases map to TRBD2. Being an ORF, TRBV5-3 has a function that is uncertain. This CDR3 contains 23 residues. Trimming at V came to 6 bases and at J to 5 bases, leaving 36 bases not matched to a gene. The CDR3, as DNA: TGTGCCAGAAATCCCTCGGGGGGCAGGGCCTCTAAGCGGGAGGTTGAGGGATACCACGAGCAGTACTTC. As protein: CARNPSGGRASKREVEGYHEQYF.

The table lists this clone with a few counts. V usage is TRBV19 and J usage is TRBJ1-4; TRBD1 might be the D (5 bases). Germline-derived CDR1 and CDR2 are LNHDA and SQIVND (reference sequence). V was shortened by 6 bases and J by 7 bases, with 21 bases between the two germline ends. The CDR3 length is 16 residues. For the CDR3, the DNA is TGTGCCAGTAGATCACGAGGAGGGACTTTCCCTGAAAAACTGTTTTTT. Translated, it gives CASRSRGGTFPEKLFF.

This chain connects TRBV28 to TRBJ2-5; the match to TRBD2 covers 9 bases. V was pared by 6 bases and J by 13 bases, with 12 bases of the junction left unmatched. Germline CDR1 MDHEN, CDR2 SYDVKM. The CDR3 is made up of 13 amino acids. In DNA form, the CDR3 reads TGTGCCAGCAGGCCGTCGGGTAGCGGGGGCCGGTACTTC. Translated, it gives CASRPSGSGGRYF.

This rearrangement joins TRBV29-1 to TRBJ1-4; D ambiguous. V shed 6 bases and J shed 4 bases, with 3 bases lying between them. Germline V gene sequence: CDR1 SQVTM, CDR2 ANQGSEA. The CDR3 has 10 amino acids. CDR3 sequence reads: CSVRNEKLFF. In DNA form, the CDR3 reads TGCAGCGTCCGTAATGAAAAACTGTTTTTT.

This clone occurred once. The CDR3 DNA reads as TGTGCCAGCAGCCGACAGGGTATCCACGAGCAGTACTTC. Amino acid sequence: CASSRQGIHEQYF. This chain joins TRBV6-5 and TRBJ2-7, with TRBD1 identical over 7 bases. Trimming removed 6 bases from V and 5 bases from J; junction bases left unmatched: 7. The CDR3 is 13 amino acids. Germline assignment: CDR1 MNHEY and CDR2 SVGAGI.